The subject of this entry is one T cell receptor beta chain. What it binds is not known. The sample originates from a study of T cell responses to AZD1222 COVID-19 vaccine. General observations from the study: Spike-wide vaccine-associated CD4 TCRs dominated at 160-218 and 743-854.

The method was immunoSEQ multiplex PCR; TCRdb's version includes in-frame clones alone and lacks a portion of them. The sample holds around 89,000 clones; approximately 89% are singletons and the top ten take 5% to 6.5%. Losses at the gene ends were 6 bases for V and 7 bases for J; bases not matched to a gene: 9. CDR3 length: 15 amino acids. The germline gives CDR1 MDHEN, CDR2 SYDVKM. The specimen was peripheral blood, collected 28 days after the second AZD1222 dose. This clonotype was obtained from an adult who received the AZD1222 COVID-19 vaccine. The chain recombines TRBV28 with TRBJ2-3; 11 nucleotides line up with TRBD2. The CDR3 DNA is TGTGCCAGCAGCCCGGGACTAGCGGAGAGGAATACGCAGTATTTT. Protein sequence: CASSPGLAERNTQYF.